This T cell receptor (beta chain) was found in a study of beta chain features in type 1 diabetes. The study, taken as a whole, reports: Shortening that was moderate but significant affected the TCRB CDR3s of Type 1 diabetes patients in all four CD4+ subsets.

This clone was seen a handful of times. Antigen unknown. Central memory, naive, regulatory and stem cell-like memory CD4+ cells were sorted by CD45RO/CCR7/CD25/CD127/CD95/CD27. Since all of the isolated RNA was reverse transcribed, expressed TCRB transcripts were what got sequenced. The table came from immunoSEQ multiplex PCR; TCRdb's copy has only in-frame clones and leaves some out. The sample yields a few hundred thousand clones, approximately 12% seen once. The CDR3 spans 15 residues. Per germline, CDR1 SGHRS and CDR2 YFSETQ. V lost 2 bases to trimming and J lost 8 bases, with 17 bases between them.

Sequencing input: naive CD4+ T cells from blood. The V call is TRBV5-1, the J call TRBJ1-5; D remains ambiguous. This clonotype was obtained from a woman aged 18-29 years with type 1 diabetes. The CDR3 region has the DNA TGCGCCAGCAGCTTTGAGGGTAGAAGTTGGGAGCCCCAGCATTTT. Amino acids: CASSFEGRSWEPQHF.